A single sample gave rise to the 15 T cell receptor beta chains below, sequenced in a study of T cells in Graves' hyperthyroidism and ophthalmopathy. TCR beta CDR3 regions were amplified from RNA. The study used the HTBI primer set for a first-round RT-PCR of the TCR CDR3. TCRdb recomputed calls from the multiplex PCR reads with MiXCR, one row per CDR3 protein. Of hundreds of thousands of distinct CDR3 sequences listed, 20% are singletons. The material sequenced was blood. These receptors were collected from a man younger than 40 with Graves' ophthalmopathy.

This clonotype appeared many times. The chain recombines TRBV11-2 with TRBJ1-2; D may be TRBD1 (5 bases). This CDR3 comprises 14 residues. Trimming stripped 7 bases from V and 4 bases from J, with 16 bases between. Germline CDR1 and CDR2: SGHAT and FQNNGV. The chain's CDR3 is CASTPSGTVYGYTF. For the CDR3, the DNA is TGTGCCAGCACCCCTTCAGGGACTGTCTATGGCTACACCTTC.

This clonotype was seen a handful of times. J is TRBJ2-7 and V is TRBV14, with a tentative D call TRBD2 (6 bases). There are 13 residues in the CDR3. Germline loops: CDR1 SGHDN, CDR2 FVKESK. Between the trimmed V and J ends, which lost 3 bases and 3 bases, there was a span of 9 bases. The CDR3 DNA is TGTGCCAGCAGCCATTTCGGGAGCTACGAGCAGTACTTC. Translation: CASSHFGSYEQYF.

This clonotype showed up just a few times. The chain joins TRBV5-8 to TRBJ2-7, with 8 bases aligning to TRBD1. V gave up 0 bases and J gave up 0 bases; unmatched junction bases: 8. The CDR3 has 17 amino acids. Germline-derived CDR1 and CDR2 are SGHTS and YDEGEE. CDR3 sequence (DNA): TGTGCCAGCAGCTTGGTCCTGTTGGACAGGGCCTCCTACGAGCAGTACTTC. It is translated as CASSLVLLDRASYEQYF.

This clonotype was seen ten or more times. The V call is TRBV11-3, the J call TRBJ2-3; D tentatively reads TRBD1 or TRBD2 (5 bases each). The length of the CDR3 is 16 residues. V lost 4 bases, J lost 2 bases, and 16 bases lay in between. Germline CDR1 reads SGHNT; CDR2 reads YENEEA. The CDR3 here is CASSSPTGPLTDTQYF. As DNA, the CDR3 is TGTGCCAGCAGCTCTCCCACGGGACCACTCACAGATACGCAGTATTTT.

The chain carries TRBV7-9 and TRBJ2-4; no clear D. Germline values: CDR1 SEHNR, CDR2 FQNEAQ (reference sequence). The CDR3 is 15 amino acids. The V and J ends lost 4 bases and 0 bases respectively, with 10 bases between them. CDR3 residues: CASSSPLLAKNIQYF. The CDR3 DNA reads TGTGCCAGCAGCTCCCCGCTCCTAGCCAAAAACATTCAGTACTTC.

This clonotype was seen a few times. The J gene is TRBJ2-5, the V gene TRBV27; 8 positions agree with TRBD1. CDR3 length: 15 residues. The germline V gene encodes CDR1 MNHEY and CDR2 SMNVEV (reference sequence). V lost 4 bases and J lost 1; bases outside the gene matches: 5. CDR3 sequence reads: CASSSMTGAQETQYF. The CDR3 nucleotides are TGTGCCAGCAGTTCCATGACAGGGGCCCAAGAGACCCAGTACTTC.

The CDR3 DNA reads as TGTGCCAGCAACCACATAGATGAGCAGTTCTTC. Translating gives CASNHIDEQFF. The rearrangement uses TRBV6-2 or TRBV6-3 and TRBJ2-1; unclear D gene. CDR3 length: 11 amino acids. Trimming took off 7 bases at V and 8 bases at J, with 9 bases between the two ends. Per germline, CDR1 MNHEY and CDR2 SVGEGT.

There are many counts of this clonotype. J is TRBJ2-1 and V is TRBV29-1; 11 positions agree with TRBD2. Per germline, CDR1 SQVTM and CDR2 ANQGSEA. CDR3 length equals 13 residues. V trimming: 1 base; J trimming: 10 bases; junction bases outside the gene matches: 3. CDR3 region: CSVEGLAGREQFF. The CDR3 coding sequence is TGCAGCGTTGAAGGACTAGCGGGACGGGAGCAGTTCTTC.

This clonotype was counted a single time. This may be a read error, as it is one base from a much larger clone. DNA for the CDR3: TGTGTCAGCAGTTGGGGGACGGCGGGCCTGGGCTACGAGCAGTACTTC. Its protein is CVSSWGTAGLGYEQYF. The rearrangement joins TRBV6-4 to TRBJ2-7; D assignment may be TRBD1 or TRBD2 (5 bases each). CDR3 length equals 16 residues. The germline gives CDR1 MRHNA, CDR2 SNTAGT.

This chain links TRBV4-3 with TRBJ2-7; D may be TRBD2 (6 bases). This CDR3 comprises 15 residues. V was trimmed by 0 bases and J by 2 bases, leaving 11 bases between them. Germline CDR1 is LGHNA and CDR2 is YSLEER. CDR3 coding DNA: TGCGCCAGCAGCCAAGAAGGGGACTCAACCTACGAGCAGTACTTC. Protein product: CASSQEGDSTYEQYF.

This clonotype has a count of ten or more. The V gene is TRBV12-3 or TRBV12-4, the J gene TRBJ2-5, with no clear D. Trimming removed 1 base from V and 5 bases from J, with 5 bases in between. This CDR3 has 12 residues. CDR3 amino acids: CASSLGSETQYF. The CDR3 DNA follows: TGTGCCAGCAGTTTAGGTTCGGAGACCCAGTACTTC.

J is TRBJ2-5 and V is TRBV24-1, with TRBD2 identical over 13 bases. Germline V CDR1 and CDR2: KGHDR, SFDVKD. The CDR3 is 16 amino acids. J was trimmed by 2 bases and V by 7 bases; bases with no gene match: 6. The CDR3 nucleotides read TGTGCCACCAGCTTCCCGGGACTAGCGGGACAAGAGACCCAGTACTTC. This translates into CATSFPGLAGQETQYF.

The chain joins TRBV28 to TRBJ1-2; weak D call: TRBD1 (6 bases). The CDR3 totals 12 residues. Germline V gene sequence: CDR1 MDHEN, CDR2 SYDVKM. V dropped 8 bases and J dropped 8 bases, with 15 bases sitting between them. As DNA, the CDR3 is TGTGCCAGCGTACAGGGACGCGAGGGCTACACCTTC. This translates into CASVQGREGYTF.

The chain links TRBV6-5 to TRBJ1-6, with D unresolved. The CDR3 is made up of 13 amino acids. The V gene lost 0 bases and the J gene lost 9 bases, with 6 bases spanning the gap. Germline assignment: CDR1 MNHEY and CDR2 SVGAGI. CDR3 loop: CASSYSPGSPLHF. The CDR3 region has the DNA TGTGCCAGCAGTTACTCACCGGGTTCACCCCTCCACTTT.

This clonotype has at least ten counts. The chain joins TRBV2 to TRBJ2-1, with 10 bases matching TRBD2. The CDR3 has 15 residues. Germline V gives CDR1 SNHLY, CDR2 FYNNEI. V was pared by 6 bases and J by 3 bases, with 5 bases of the junction left unmatched. CDR3 residues: CASRALAGDYNEQFF. In DNA, the CDR3 is TGTGCCAGCAGGGCCCTAGCGGGAGACTACAATGAGCAGTTCTTC.